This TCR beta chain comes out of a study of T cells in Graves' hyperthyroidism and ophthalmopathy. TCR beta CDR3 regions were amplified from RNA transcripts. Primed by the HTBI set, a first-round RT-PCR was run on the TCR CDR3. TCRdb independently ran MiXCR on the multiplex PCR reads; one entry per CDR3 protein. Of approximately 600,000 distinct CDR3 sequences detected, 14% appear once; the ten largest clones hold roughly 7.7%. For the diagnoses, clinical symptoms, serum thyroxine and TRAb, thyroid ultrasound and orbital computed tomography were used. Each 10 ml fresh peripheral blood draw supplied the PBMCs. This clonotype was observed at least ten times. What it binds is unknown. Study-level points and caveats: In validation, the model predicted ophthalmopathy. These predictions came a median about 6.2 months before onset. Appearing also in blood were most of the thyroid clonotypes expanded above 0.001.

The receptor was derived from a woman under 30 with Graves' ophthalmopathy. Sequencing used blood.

The CDR3 loop is CASSPGGRTGELFF. The CDR3 DNA follows: TGTGCCAGCAGTCCGGGGGGCCGGACCGGGGAGCTGTTTTTT. The rearrangement links TRBV12-3 or TRBV12-4 to TRBJ2-2; the D gene is possibly TRBD2 (7 bases). The CDR3 extends over 14 amino acids. V lost 5 bases and J lost 5, with 12 bases in between.